Presented here are 32 T cell receptor beta chains from one specimen sequenced in a study of cytomegalovirus exposure and HLA in healthy donors. PCR amplification relied on 60 Vbeta primers (plus 13 Jbeta primers). Repertoires were generated with immunoSEQ multiplex PCR, while TCRdb's copy carries only in-frame clones and drops some. The table has 150,000 to 200,000 clones, around 85% seen once. Sequenced: PBMCs. These receptors were obtained from a human donor in good health.

This clone came up a few times. One end of the junction does not line up with germline, which may come from a read error. The identical CDR3 is also encoded by other nucleotide sequences in the sample. The chain joins TRBV2 to TRBJ2-3, with TRBD2 matching 7 bases. The CDR3 length is 15 residues. Germline CDR1 reads SNHLY; CDR2 reads FYNNEI. As DNA, the CDR3 is TGTGCCATCAGGGCCGGGGGGTATAGCACAGATACGCAGTATTTC. This codes for CAIRAGGYSTDTQYF.

Only one count was recorded for this clone. The chain employs TRBV9 and TRBJ1-5, with 7 bases fitting TRBD1. V lost 4 bases, J lost 2 bases, and 9 bases stayed unmatched. Germline V CDR1 and CDR2: SGDLS, YYNGEE. This CDR3 is built from 16 residues. The CDR3 DNA reads as TGTGCCAGCAGCCCGACAGGGACCAGGGGCAATCAGCCCCAGCATTTT. Protein product: CASSPTGTRGNQPQHF.

V usage is TRBV2 and J usage is TRBJ1-1, with D possibly TRBD1 on 6 matching bases. Looked up from germline, CDR1 is SNHLY and CDR2 is FYNNEI. The length of the CDR3 is 15 residues. V dropped 6 bases and J dropped 1 base, with 15 bases sitting between them. In DNA form, the CDR3 reads TGTGCCAGCAGGCCCAACAGGGAGGGGAACACTGAAGCTTTCTTT. Protein product: CASRPNREGNTEAFF.

A note on this clone: Different DNA sequences within this sample yield the same CDR3. V usage is TRBV5-4 and J usage is TRBJ2-5; maybe TRBD2 (6 bases). Germline V lookup: CDR1 SGHNT, CDR2 YYREEE (reference sequence). The CDR3 is 16 amino acids. V was pared by 1 base and J by 3 bases, with 16 bases between. CDR3 DNA: TGTGCCAGCAGCTTGTCCGCGGGGTGGGGGGAAGAGACCCAGTACTTC. Protein: CASSLSAGWGEETQYF.

The V call is TRBV18, the J call TRBJ1-1; D is unresolved. This CDR3 region has 15 residues. CDR1 is KGHSH, CDR2 LQKENI, per germline. V lost 6 bases and J lost 1, with 15 bases in between. The CDR3 loop reads CASSAWAGPNTEAFF. In DNA, the CDR3 is TGTGCCAGCTCTGCGTGGGCAGGCCCGAACACTGAAGCTTTCTTT.

The CDR3 nucleotides read TGTGCCATCAGCCTCGACACGAGTAACACCATATATTTT. As protein: CAISLDTSNTIYF. The V and J genes are TRBV10-3 and TRBJ1-3; D remains unclear. CDR3 length equals 13 residues. V was clipped by 6 bases and J by 7 bases, with 13 bases between them. CDR1 and CDR2 from the germline V gene are ENHRY and SYGVKD.

The chain has TRBV10-1 and TRBJ1-1; tentative D call: TRBD1 (6 bases). The CDR3 runs to 14 residues. Germline CDR1 reads WNHNN; CDR2 reads SYGVQD (reference sequence). Trimming removed 2 bases at V and 11 bases at J, with 18 bases between. The CDR3 region is CASSELLWGRKAFF. CDR3 bases: TGCGCCAGCAGTGAGCTTCTTTGGGGGCGAAAGGCTTTCTTT.

The gene calls are TRBV19 and TRBJ1-5; the D is unclear. The CDR3 runs 17 residues. Germline V gene sequence: CDR1 LNHDA, CDR2 SQIVND (reference sequence). Deletions cut 3 bases from V and 2 bases from J, with 17 bases between. This CDR3 is CASSMRREGVRNQPQHF. The CDR3 DNA sequence: TGTGCCAGTAGTATGAGGCGTGAGGGAGTCCGCAATCAGCCCCAGCATTTT.

The chain recombines TRBV6-1 with TRBJ1-6; 8 bases line up with TRBD1. The V segment lost 6 bases and the J segment 9 bases; nucleotides outside the gene matches: 7. Germline V lookup: CDR1 MNHNS, CDR2 SASEGT. The CDR3 is 14 amino acids. The CDR3 sequence is CASSDRGYGSPLHF. DNA for the CDR3: TGTGCCAGCAGCGACAGGGGTTATGGTTCACCCCTCCACTTT.

CDR3: CASSSGRGNDEQYF. CDR3 in DNA: TGCGCCAGCAGCTCCGGACGGGGAAATGATGAGCAGTACTTC. V usage is TRBV5-1 and J usage is TRBJ2-7, with a tentative D call TRBD2 (5 bases). Trimming shortened V by 3 bases and J by 7 bases, and 17 bases separated the two germline ends. Germline lookup yields CDR1 SGHRS and CDR2 YFSETQ. This CDR3 has 14 amino acids.

The J gene is TRBJ1-2, the V gene TRBV11-1; tentative D call: TRBD1 (5 bases). The CDR3 runs 13 residues. Germline assignment: CDR1 SGHAT and CDR2 FQDESV (reference sequence). Trimming pared 6 bases from V and 4 bases from J, leaving 12 bases between. CDR3 region: CASRTDSSYGYTF. In DNA form, the CDR3 reads TGTGCCAGCAGAACAGACAGCAGCTATGGCTACACCTTC.

V is TRBV7-2 and J is TRBJ2-3, with 12 bases fitting TRBD2. This CDR3 spans 19 amino acids. The germline V gene has CDR1 SGHTA and CDR2 FQGNSA. With V trimmed by 2 bases and J by 1 base, 10 bases remained unmatched. The CDR3, as DNA: TGTGCCAGCAGCTTATATGGTTTACTAGCGGGGGGACGCACAGATACGCAGTATTTT. Protein: CASSLYGLLAGGRTDTQYF.

J is TRBJ1-6 and V is TRBV29-1; TRBD1 aligns across 7 bases. Germline trimming cut 4 bases from V and 7 bases from J; bases unmatched to any gene: 4. CDR1 is SQVTM and CDR2 is ANQGSEA in the germline V gene. The length of the CDR3 is 13 residues. The CDR3: CSVGQGPNSPLHF. The CDR3 DNA is TGCAGCGTTGGACAGGGTCCCAATTCACCCCTCCACTTT.

The chain combines TRBV2 with TRBJ1-5; D is ambiguous. CDR1 is SNHLY, CDR2 FYNNEI, per germline. This CDR3 region has 15 residues. Trimming took 2 bases from V and 1 from J, leaving 9 bases between them. The CDR3 protein is CASSEMGGSNQPQHF. CDR3 in DNA: TGTGCCAGCAGTGAAATGGGCGGGAGCAATCAGCCCCAGCATTTT.

V is TRBV6-5 and J is TRBJ2-5; no clear D. The CDR3 covers 11 residues. Germline assignment: CDR1 MNHEY and CDR2 SVGAGI. The V end lost 5 bases, the J end lost 5 bases, and 6 bases lay between the germline ends. The CDR3 DNA sequence: TGTGCCAGCAGTCTTCGGGAGACCCAGTACTTC. This codes for CASSLRETQYF.

V usage is TRBV5-6 and J usage is TRBJ2-2; D is unresolved. The ends were cut back, 3 bases at V and 8 bases at J, with 8 bases in the middle. The germline V gene encodes CDR1 SGHDT and CDR2 YYEEEE. The CDR3 extends over 12 amino acids. CDR3 residues: CASSYGRGELFF. CDR3 nucleotide sequence: TGTGCCAGCAGCTACGGTCGGGGGGAGCTGTTTTTT.

The V call is TRBV7-8, the J call TRBJ2-3; 11 nucleotides line up with TRBD2. CDR1 and CDR2 from the germline V gene are SGHVS and FQNEAQ. V trimming: 6 bases; J trimming: 0 bases; junction bases outside the gene matches: 17. The CDR3 consists of 20 residues. The CDR3 nucleotides read TGTGCCAGCAGTCAAAGCCCCACAACACTAGCGGGGGTCAGCACAGATACGCAGTATTTT. It specifies CASSQSPTTLAGVSTDTQYF.

V gene TRBV7-6 combines with J gene TRBJ2-6, with D possibly being TRBD2 (6 bases). CDR1 and CDR2 (germline): SGHVS, FNYEAQ. The CDR3 loop spans 17 amino acids. V was clipped by 4 bases and J by 0 bases, with 13 bases between them. The CDR3 bases are TGTGCCAGCAGCTCCAAACCCGGGGGCTCTGGGGCCAACGTCCTGACTTTC. Its translation is CASSSKPGGSGANVLTF. Drawing the rest from reference TRBV7-6 and TRBJ2-6, the complete variable domain is GAGVSQSPRYKVTKRGQDVALRCDPISGHVSLYWYRQALGQGPEFLTYFNYEAQQDKSGLPNDRFSAERPEGSISTLTIQRTEQRDSAMYRCASSSKPGGSGANVLTFGAGSRLTVL.

A few counts support this clone. The rearrangement uses TRBV7-9 and TRBJ2-7; 11 positions match TRBD2. Germline V gives CDR1 SEHNR, CDR2 FQNEAQ (reference sequence). V was pared by 3 bases and J by 6 bases, with 7 bases of the junction left unmatched. This CDR3 comprises 15 residues. The CDR3 loop reads CASSLTSGADGEQYF. In DNA form, the CDR3 reads TGTGCCAGCAGCTTGACTAGCGGGGCCGACGGCGAGCAGTACTTC.

The V and J genes are TRBV4-3 and TRBJ2-2, with TRBD2 matching 9 bases. Trimming took 0 bases from V and 7 from J; bases not matched to a gene: 6. The CDR3 length is 16 residues. CDR1 is LGHNA, CDR2 YSLEER, per germline. The CDR3 here is CASSQESGGSGGELFF. Here the CDR3 DNA reads TGCGCCAGCAGCCAAGAGAGCGGGGGGTCCGGCGGGGAGCTGTTTTTT.

The chain carries TRBV27 and TRBJ2-7; 9 bases fit TRBD1. V trimming: 4 bases; J trimming: 3 bases; junction bases outside the gene matches: 7. The CDR3 contains 15 residues. Per germline, CDR1 MNHEY and CDR2 SMNVEV (reference sequence). CDR3 bases: TGTGCCAGCAGTTCTACAGGGGGCCAACTCTACGAGCAGTACTTC. Translated: CASSSTGGQLYEQYF.

Written as DNA, the CDR3 is TGCGCCAGCAGCTTGCAGGGGTTCTACGAGCAGTACTTC. Translating it yields CASSLQGFYEQYF. V and J are TRBV5-1 and TRBJ2-5, with a possible D match to TRBD1 (6 bases). The J call may not be correct, given that the DNA end is closer to TRBJ2-7. The germline CDR1 and CDR2 sequences are SGHRS and YFSETQ. The CDR3 has 13 amino acids.

Remarks on this clone: At one end the junction does not follow the germline gene, possibly because of a read error. The V gene is TRBV5-6, the J gene TRBJ2-3; 9 bases align to TRBD1. Per the germline V gene, CDR1 is SGHDT and CDR2 is YYEEEE. The CDR3 consists of 16 residues. CDR3 DNA sequence: TGTGCCAGCAGCTTAACAGGGGGCCTTAGTCAAGATACGCCGTATTTT. This translates into CASSLTGGLSQDTPYF.

This clone is a singleton in its sample. The genes are TRBV7-2 and TRBJ2-3, with 7 bases aligning to TRBD2. The CDR3 length is 12 residues. Germline lookup yields CDR1 SGHTA and CDR2 FQGNSA. V was pared by 5 bases and J by 9 bases, with 5 bases of the junction left unmatched. The CDR3: CASSQWGGTQYF. Here the CDR3 DNA reads TGTGCCAGCAGCCAATGGGGGGGAACGCAGTATTTT.

The chain employs TRBV27 and TRBJ2-4, with 7 bases that match TRBD2. The CDR3 loop spans 16 amino acids. In germline, CDR1 is MNHEY, CDR2 SMNVEV (reference sequence). Trimming at V came to 2 bases and at J to 8 bases, leaving 12 bases not matched to a gene. Here the CDR3 DNA reads TGTGCCAGCAGTTTAGTTAGTGGGAGGGGCGTGGACATTCAGTACTTC. It encodes CASSLVSGRGVDIQYF.

V is TRBV4-3 and J is TRBJ2-1, with 9 bases that match TRBD2. Germline assignment: CDR1 LGHNA and CDR2 YSLEER. The V and J ends lost 0 bases and 2 bases, in that order; junction bases with no gene match: 5. This CDR3 has 17 residues. The CDR3: CASSQDFRGGAYNEQFF. The DNA for the CDR3 is TGCGCCAGCAGCCAAGACTTTCGCGGGGGGGCCTACAATGAGCAGTTCTTC.

This clone is medium-sized. The chain combines TRBV4-3 with TRBJ1-6; 12 bases agree with TRBD1. Losses at the gene ends were 0 bases for V and 10 bases for J; bases not matched to a gene: 4. Germline V CDR1 and CDR2: LGHNA, YSLEER. The CDR3 has 16 residues. DNA for the CDR3: TGCGCCAGCAGCCAAGATCGGGGGACAGGGGGCTCACCCCTCCACTTT. It translates to CASSQDRGTGGSPLHF.

The rearrangement uses TRBV10-3 and TRBJ2-5; 9 nucleotides match TRBD2. J was trimmed by 4 bases and V by 3 bases; bases with no gene match: 6. Germline values: CDR1 ENHRY, CDR2 SYGVKD. This CDR3 is built from 15 residues. CDR3 sequence (DNA): TGTGCCATCAGTGAAAATAGCGGGGGTGGAGAGACCCAGTACTTC. Protein sequence: CAISENSGGGETQYF.

The chain couples TRBV10-1 to TRBJ2-3; 8 bases agree with TRBD1. CDR3 size: 16 residues. Germline V CDR1 and CDR2: WNHNN, SYGVQD (reference sequence). V shed 0 bases, J shed 2 bases, and the junction held 4 bases outside the gene matches. The CDR3 DNA sequence: TGCGCCAGCAGTGAGTCGGGCAGGGGGCCCACAGATACGCAGTATTTT. This sequence encodes CASSESGRGPTDTQYF.

This clone was counted between two and nine times. The chain employs TRBV11-3 and TRBJ1-1; D gene uncertain. Trimming stripped 0 bases from V and 1 base from J, with 6 bases between. CDR1 is SGHNT and CDR2 is YENEEA in the germline V gene. The CDR3 length is 14 residues. The CDR3 here is CASSLDPQNTEAFF. CDR3 bases: TGTGCCAGCAGCTTAGATCCACAGAACACTGAAGCTTTCTTT. The full variable domain, with the rest looked up from reference TRBV11-3 and TRBJ1-1, is EAGVVQSPRYKIIEKKQPVAFWCNPISGHNTLYWYLQNLGQGPELLIRYENEEAVDDSQLPKDRFSAERLKGVDSTLKIQPAELGDSAVYLCASSLDPQNTEAFFGQGTRLTVV.

In this sample, this clone turned up a few times. V and J are TRBV7-2 and TRBJ2-7; a possible D gene is TRBD1 (6 bases). The V and J ends lost 5 bases and 12 bases respectively, with 17 bases between them. Per germline, CDR1 SGHTA and CDR2 FQGNSA. The CDR3 sequence is 12 residues long. CDR3 bases: TGTGCCAGCAGCCCTACAGGGTCTGTGTGGTACTTC. Translated, it gives CASSPTGSVWYF. Using reference TRBV7-2 and TRBJ2-7 for the parts outside the CDR3, the full variable domain is GAGVSQSPSNKVTEKGKDVELRCDPISGHTALYWYRQSLGQGLEFLIYFQGNSAPDKSGLPSDRFSAERTGGSVSTLTIQRTQQEDSAVYLCASSPTGSVWYFGPGTRLTVT.

The V and J genes are TRBV29-1 and TRBJ2-7; a possible D gene is TRBD2 (5 bases). V lost 6 bases and J 6 bases, leaving 15 bases between the germline ends. The CDR3 sequence is 12 residues long. CDR1 SQVTM and CDR2 ANQGSEA come from the germline V gene. In DNA form, the CDR3 reads TGCAGCGTCTCTATCATTGGGAGCGAGCAGTACTTC. As protein: CSVSIIGSEQYF.